Listed below are T cell receptor beta chains from one sample, sequenced in a study of shared clonotypes between healthy human individuals. Clones were sequenced by immunoSEQ multiplex PCR, and TCRdb holds only the in-frame ones, with some missing. The sample consists of 2 million or so clones, about 95% of them appearing once. The sequenced material came from naive CD8+ T cells sorted from blood. Every receptor here comes from a man in his late teens or twenties in good health. Both conserved end residues are part of each CDR3. A D gene is named only where the DNA matches it firmly. Rows may omit the clone size; those that give it use once, few, many or a size class.

d_call	v_call	clone_size	j_call	cdr3_nt	cdr3_aa
NA	TRBV11-3	NA	TRBJ2-3	TGTGCCAGCAGCGCAGGATGGGCGCTATCCAGCACAGATACGCAGTATTTT	CASSAGWALSSTDTQYF
NA	TRBV6-1	NA	TRBJ1-2	TGTGCCAGCAGTGAATTCGAGGGCCAAGCCCCGTATGGCTACACCTTC	CASSEFEGQAPYGYTF
NA	TRBV14	NA	TRBJ2-1	TGTGCCAGCAGCCATATGCTAGATCCGGCCAATGAGCAGTTCTTC	CASSHMLDPANEQFF
TRBD1	TRBV28	once	TRBJ1-5	TGTGCCAGCAGTCTTTGGGACGGACAGGGATATAGCAATCAGCCCCAGCATTTT	CASSLWDGQGYSNQPQHF
TRBD1	TRBV13	NA	TRBJ1-4	TGTGCCAGCAGCTTGGGGACAGGGGACGAAAAACTGTTTTTT	CASSLGTGDEKLFF
NA	TRBV6-1	few	TRBJ2-7	TGTGCCAGCGGGGACGGAGCCTACGAGCAGTACTTC	CASGDGAYEQYF
TRBD1	TRBV2	NA	TRBJ1-2	TGTGCCAGCAGTGGGGGACAGACAAATGGCTACACCTTC	CASSGGQTNGYTF
NA	TRBV20-1	NA	TRBJ1-2	TGCAGTTTTACTGGAGGCTACACCTTC	CSFTGGYTF
TRBD1	TRBV15	NA	TRBJ1-2	TGTGCCACCAGCAGAAGTATTACGGACAGGGCTGGCTACACCTTC	CATSRSITDRAGYTF
NA	TRBV29-1	NA	TRBJ2-6	TGCAGCGTTGTAGAATCAACCACTGGGGCCAACGTCCTGACTTTC	CSVVESTTGANVLTF
TRBD2	TRBV7-9	NA	TRBJ2-2	TGTGCCAGCAGCTCCCCGTATAGCGGGGGGGCTGGGTGGGAGCTGTTTTTT	CASSSPYSGGAGWELFF
NA	TRBV9	NA	TRBJ1-2	TGTGCCAGCAGCGTAGGAGATCCGGGGGGCGATAACTATGGCTACACCTTC	CASSVGDPGGDNYGYTF
NA	TRBV28	once	TRBJ1-2	TGTGCCAGCAGCCGTCTAGTCACCTCCATTGACCCACAAGACTATGGCTACACCTTC	CASSRLVTSIDPQDYGYTF
TRBD2	TRBV7-6	NA	TRBJ2-1	TGTGCCAGCAGCTTCCCTAGCGGGGGGGCCGGTGAGCAGTTCTTC	CASSFPSGGAGEQFF
TRBD2	TRBV7-9	NA	TRBJ2-7	TGTGCCAGCAGCTTAGGAGAGACTAGCGGATCCTACGAGCAGTACTTC	CASSLGETSGSYEQYF
TRBD1	TRBV27	once	TRBJ2-7	TGTGCCAGCAGCAGACAGGGAGAAATCAACGAGCAGTACTTC	CASSRQGEINEQYF
NA	TRBV4-1	NA	TRBJ1-6	TGCGCCAGCAGCCAGGGGGGCTCACCCCTCCACTTT	CASSQGGSPLHF
NA	TRBV11-1	NA	TRBJ2-1	TGTGCCAGCAGCTTTGAGCTGTACAATGAGCAGTTCTTC	CASSFELYNEQFF
TRBD1	TRBV6-5	NA	TRBJ1-2	TGTGCCAGCAGTTACGCCGACAGGGACTATGGCTACACCTTC	CASSYADRDYGYTF
NA	TRBV20-1	NA	TRBJ2-7	TGCAGTGCTAGAGGTTTGACCGAGCAGTACTTC	CSARGLTEQYF
NA	TRBV4-1	once	TRBJ2-5	TGCGCCAGCAGCCAGCCCCGGGACATTGCTGGAGAGACCCAGTACTTC	CASSQPRDIAGETQYF
NA	TRBV29-1	NA	TRBJ2-7	TGCAGCGCCACGACGGACTCCTACGAGCAGTACTTC	CSATTDSYEQYF
NA	TRBV4-1	NA	TRBJ2-5	TGCGCCAGCAGCCAAGATAGGAGGGAGGAGACCCAGTACTTC	CASSQDRREETQYF
TRBD2	TRBV2	NA	TRBJ2-1	TGTGCCAGCATCGTTCAAGCGGGGGGACGCAATGAGCAGTTCTTC	CASIVQAGGRNEQFF
NA	TRBV2	once	TRBJ1-2	TGTGCCAGCCGTGGGAAGACTAACTATGGCTACACCTTC	CASRGKTNYGYTF
TRBD2	TRBV30	NA	TRBJ2-3	TGTGCCTGGAGCCAAGAGGGACTAGCGGCTTTTAGCACAGATACGCAGTATTTT	CAWSQEGLAAFSTDTQYF